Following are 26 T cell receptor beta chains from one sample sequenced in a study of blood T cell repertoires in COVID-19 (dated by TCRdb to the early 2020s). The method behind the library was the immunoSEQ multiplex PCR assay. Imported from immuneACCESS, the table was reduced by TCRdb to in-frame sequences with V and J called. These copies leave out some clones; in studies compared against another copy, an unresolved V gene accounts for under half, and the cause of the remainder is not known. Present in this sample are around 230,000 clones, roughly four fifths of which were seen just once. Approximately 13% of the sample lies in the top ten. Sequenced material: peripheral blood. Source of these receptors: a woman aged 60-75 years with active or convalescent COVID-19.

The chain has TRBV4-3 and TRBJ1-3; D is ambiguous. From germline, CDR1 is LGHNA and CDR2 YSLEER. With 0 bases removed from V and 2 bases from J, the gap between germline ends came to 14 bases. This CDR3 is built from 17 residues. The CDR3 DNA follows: TGCGCCAGCAGCCAAGATTGGAATGCGGTACCTGGAAACACCATATATTTT. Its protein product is CASSQDWNAVPGNTIYF.

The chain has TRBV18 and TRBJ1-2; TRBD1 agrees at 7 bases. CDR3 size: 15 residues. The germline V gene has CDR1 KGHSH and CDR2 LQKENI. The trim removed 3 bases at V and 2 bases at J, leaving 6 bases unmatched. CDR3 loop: CASSPRDSYNYGYTF. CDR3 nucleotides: TGTGCCAGCTCACCCCGGGACAGCTACAACTATGGCTACACCTTC.

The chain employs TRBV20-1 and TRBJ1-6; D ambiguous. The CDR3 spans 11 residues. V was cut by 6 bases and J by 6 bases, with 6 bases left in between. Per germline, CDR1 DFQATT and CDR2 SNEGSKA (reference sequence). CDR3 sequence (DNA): TGCAGTGCCGGGAGTAATTCACCCCTCCACTTT. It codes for CSAGSNSPLHF.

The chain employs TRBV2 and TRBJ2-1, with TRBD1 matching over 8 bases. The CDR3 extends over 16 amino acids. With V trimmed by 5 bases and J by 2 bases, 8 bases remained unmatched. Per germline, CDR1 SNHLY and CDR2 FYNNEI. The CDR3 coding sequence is TGTGCCAGCAGTTCTGGACAGGGCGCAACCTACAATGAGCAGTTCTTC. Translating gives CASSSGQGATYNEQFF.

Here the CDR3 DNA reads TGTGCCAGCAGCTTGGTTGGGACACTCTACGAGCAGTACTTC. Encoded protein: CASSLVGTLYEQYF. The V and J genes are TRBV5-6 and TRBJ2-7; possibly TRBD1 for D (6 bases). Trimming removed 0 bases at V and 3 bases at J, with 10 bases between. Germline V gives CDR1 SGHDT, CDR2 YYEEEE. The CDR3 loop spans 14 amino acids.

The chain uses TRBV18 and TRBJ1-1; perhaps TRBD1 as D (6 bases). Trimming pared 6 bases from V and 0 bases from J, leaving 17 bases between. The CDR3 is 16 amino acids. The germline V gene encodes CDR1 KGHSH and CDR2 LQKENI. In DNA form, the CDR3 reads TGTGCCAGCTCCCCGGTCGGCGGGGGCTTGAACACTGAAGCTTTCTTT. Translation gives CASSPVGGGLNTEAFF.

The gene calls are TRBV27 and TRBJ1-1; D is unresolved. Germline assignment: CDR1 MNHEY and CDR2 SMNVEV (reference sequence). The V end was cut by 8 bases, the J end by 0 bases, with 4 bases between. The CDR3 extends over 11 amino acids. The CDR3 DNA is TGTGCCAGCCGGTTGAACACTGAAGCTTTCTTT. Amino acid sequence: CASRLNTEAFF.

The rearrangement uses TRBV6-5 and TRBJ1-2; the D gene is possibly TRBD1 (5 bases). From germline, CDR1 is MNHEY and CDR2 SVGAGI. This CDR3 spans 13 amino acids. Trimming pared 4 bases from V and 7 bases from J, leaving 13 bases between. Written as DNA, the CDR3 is TGTGCCAGCAGTTCTTCCCGACAGACTGGCTACACCTTC. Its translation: CASSSSRQTGYTF.

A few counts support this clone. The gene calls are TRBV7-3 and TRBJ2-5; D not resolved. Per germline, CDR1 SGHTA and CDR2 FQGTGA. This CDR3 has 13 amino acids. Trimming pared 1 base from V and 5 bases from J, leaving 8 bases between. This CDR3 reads CASSLNAAETQYF. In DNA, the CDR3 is TGTGCCAGCAGCTTAAATGCGGCGGAGACCCAGTACTTC.

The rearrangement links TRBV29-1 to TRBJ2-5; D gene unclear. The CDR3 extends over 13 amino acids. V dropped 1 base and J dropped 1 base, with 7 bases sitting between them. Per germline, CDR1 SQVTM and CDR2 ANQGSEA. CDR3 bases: TGCAGCGTTGAAGTCGTGTTCCAAGAGACCCAGTACTTC. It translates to CSVEVVFQETQYF. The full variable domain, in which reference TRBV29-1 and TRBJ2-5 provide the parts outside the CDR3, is SAVISQKPSRDICQRGTSLTIQCQVDSQVTMMFWYRQQPGQSLTLIATANQGSEATYESGFVIDKFPISRPNLTFSTLTVSNMSPEDSSIYLCSVEVVFQETQYFGPGTRLLVL.

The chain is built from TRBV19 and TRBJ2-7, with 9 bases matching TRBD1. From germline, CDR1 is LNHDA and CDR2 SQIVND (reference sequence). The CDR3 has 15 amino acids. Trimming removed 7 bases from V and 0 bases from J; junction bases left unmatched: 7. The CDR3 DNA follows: TGTGCCAGTAAGCGAGACAGGGGGAGCTCCTACGAGCAGTACTTC. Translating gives CASKRDRGSSYEQYF.

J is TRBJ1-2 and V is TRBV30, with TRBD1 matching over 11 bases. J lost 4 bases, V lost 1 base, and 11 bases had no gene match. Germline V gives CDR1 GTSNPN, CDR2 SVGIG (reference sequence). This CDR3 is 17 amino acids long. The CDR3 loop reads CAWSARTGGSGSYGYTF. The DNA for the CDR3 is TGTGCCTGGAGTGCCCGGACAGGGGGCTCAGGGAGCTATGGCTACACCTTC.

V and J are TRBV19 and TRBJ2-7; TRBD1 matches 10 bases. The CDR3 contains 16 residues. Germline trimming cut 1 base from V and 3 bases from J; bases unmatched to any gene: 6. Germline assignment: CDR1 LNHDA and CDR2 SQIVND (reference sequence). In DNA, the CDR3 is TGTGCCAGTAGTATAGTCCCGGGGACAGGGGACTACGAGCAGTACTTC. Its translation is CASSIVPGTGDYEQYF. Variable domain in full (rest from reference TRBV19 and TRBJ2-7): DGGITQSPKYLFRKEGQNVTLSCEQNLNHDAMYWYRQDPGQGLRLIYYSQIVNDFQKGDIAEGYSVSREKKESFPLTVTSAQKNPTAFYLCASSIVPGTGDYEQYFGPGTRLTVT.

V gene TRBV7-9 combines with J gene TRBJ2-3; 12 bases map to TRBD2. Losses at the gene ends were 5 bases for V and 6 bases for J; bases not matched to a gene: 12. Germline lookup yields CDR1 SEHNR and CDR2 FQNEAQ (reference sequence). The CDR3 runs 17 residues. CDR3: CASSPSGGALLLDTQYF. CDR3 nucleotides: TGTGCCAGCAGCCCTAGCGGGGGGGCCCTTCTCTTGGATACGCAGTATTTT.

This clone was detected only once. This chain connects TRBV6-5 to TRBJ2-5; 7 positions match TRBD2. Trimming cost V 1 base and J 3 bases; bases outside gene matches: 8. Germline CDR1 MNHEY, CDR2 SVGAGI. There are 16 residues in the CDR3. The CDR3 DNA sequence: TGTGCCAGCAGTTACTTCCTGGGAGGGAGTAAAGAGACCCAGTACTTC. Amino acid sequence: CASSYFLGGSKETQYF.

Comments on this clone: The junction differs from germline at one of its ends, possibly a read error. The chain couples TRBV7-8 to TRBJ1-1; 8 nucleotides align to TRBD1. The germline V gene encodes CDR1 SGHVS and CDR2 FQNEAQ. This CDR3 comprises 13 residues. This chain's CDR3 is CASSPWTGRVGPF. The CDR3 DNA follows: TGTGCCAGCAGCCCCTGGACAGGGCGGGTGGGGCCGTTT.

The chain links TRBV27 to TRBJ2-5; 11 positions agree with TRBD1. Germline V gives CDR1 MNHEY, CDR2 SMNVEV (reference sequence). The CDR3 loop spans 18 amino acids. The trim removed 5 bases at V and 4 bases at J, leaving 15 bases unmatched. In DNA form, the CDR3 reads TGTGCCAGCAGTGTAAAGTCTTCGTGGACAGGGGGCAGAGAGACCCAGTACTTC. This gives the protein CASSVKSSWTGGRETQYF.

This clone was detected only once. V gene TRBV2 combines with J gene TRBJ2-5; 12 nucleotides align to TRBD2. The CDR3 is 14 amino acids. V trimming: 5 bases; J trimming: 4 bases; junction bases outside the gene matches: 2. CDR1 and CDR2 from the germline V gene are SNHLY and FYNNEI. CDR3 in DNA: TGTGCCAGCAGTTCGACTAGCGGGGGAGAGACCCAGTACTTC. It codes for CASSSTSGGETQYF. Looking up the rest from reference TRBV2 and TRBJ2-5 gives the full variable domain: EPEVTQTPSHQVTQMGQEVILRCVPISNHLYFYWYRQILGQKVEFLVSFYNNEISEKSEIFDDQFSVERPDGSNFTLKIRSTKLEDSAMYFCASSSTSGGETQYFGPGTRLLVL.

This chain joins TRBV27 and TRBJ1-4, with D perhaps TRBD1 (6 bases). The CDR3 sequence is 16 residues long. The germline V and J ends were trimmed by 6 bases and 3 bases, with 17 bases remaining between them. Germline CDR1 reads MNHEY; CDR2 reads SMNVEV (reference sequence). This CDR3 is CASSPGGADANEKLFF. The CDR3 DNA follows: TGTGCCAGCAGCCCGGGGGGGGCGGATGCTAATGAAAAACTGTTTTTT.

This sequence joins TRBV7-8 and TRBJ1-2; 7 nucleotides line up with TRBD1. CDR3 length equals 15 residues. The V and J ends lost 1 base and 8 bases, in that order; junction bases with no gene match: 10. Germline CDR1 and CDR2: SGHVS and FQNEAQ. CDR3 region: CASSLGGYRGEGYTF. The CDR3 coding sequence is TGTGCCAGCAGCTTAGGGGGTTACAGGGGTGAGGGCTACACCTTC.

The CDR3 DNA reads as TGTGCCAGTATACAGGGGAGGAACACTGAAGCTTTCTTT. Its translation: CASIQGRNTEAFF. The gene calls are TRBV19 and TRBJ1-1, with 7 bases matching TRBD1. Germline trimming cut 7 bases from V and 1 base from J; bases unmatched to any gene: 3. The CDR3 contains 13 residues. CDR1 is LNHDA, CDR2 SQIVND, per germline (reference sequence). The whole variable domain, filled in from reference TRBV19 and TRBJ1-1, reads DGGITQSPKYLFRKEGQNVTLSCEQNLNHDAMYWYRQDPGQGLRLIYYSQIVNDFQKGDIAEGYSVSREKKESFPLTVTSAQKNPTAFYLCASIQGRNTEAFFGQGTRLTVV.

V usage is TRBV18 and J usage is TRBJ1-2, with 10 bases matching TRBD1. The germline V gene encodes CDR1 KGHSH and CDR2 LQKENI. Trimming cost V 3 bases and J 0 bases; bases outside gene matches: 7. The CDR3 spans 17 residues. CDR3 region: CASSPLGQGTTNYGYTF. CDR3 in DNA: TGTGCCAGCTCACCTTTGGGACAGGGGACGACTAACTATGGCTACACCTTC.

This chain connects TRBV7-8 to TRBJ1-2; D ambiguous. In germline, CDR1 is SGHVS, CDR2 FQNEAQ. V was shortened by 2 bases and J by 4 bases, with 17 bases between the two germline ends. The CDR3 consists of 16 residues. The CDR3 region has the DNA TGTGCCAGCAGCTTAAATCGCGGGAGGTCCGCCTATGGCTACACCTTC. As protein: CASSLNRGRSAYGYTF.

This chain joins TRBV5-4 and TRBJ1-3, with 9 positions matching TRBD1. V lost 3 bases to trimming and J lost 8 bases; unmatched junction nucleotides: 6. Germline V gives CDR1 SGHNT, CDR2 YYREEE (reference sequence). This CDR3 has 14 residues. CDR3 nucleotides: TGTGCCAGCAGCTCCGGGACAGGGAGCGACACCATATATTTT. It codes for CASSSGTGSDTIYF.

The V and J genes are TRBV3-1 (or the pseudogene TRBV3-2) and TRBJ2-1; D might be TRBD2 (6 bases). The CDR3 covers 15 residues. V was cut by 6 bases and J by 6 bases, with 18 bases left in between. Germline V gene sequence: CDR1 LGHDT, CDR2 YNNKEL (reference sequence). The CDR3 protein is CASSPLPGLINEQFF. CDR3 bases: TGTGCCAGCAGTCCCCTTCCGGGACTGATCAATGAGCAGTTCTTC.

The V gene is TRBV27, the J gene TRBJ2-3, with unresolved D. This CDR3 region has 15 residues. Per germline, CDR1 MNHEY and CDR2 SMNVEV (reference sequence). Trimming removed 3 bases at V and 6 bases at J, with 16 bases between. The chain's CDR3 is CASSFRRSHMDTQYF. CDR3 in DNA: TGTGCCAGCAGTTTTCGCAGGTCCCACATGGATACGCAGTATTTT.